These T cell receptor beta chains were read from a single sample in a study of control samples from healthy donors and cancer patients. TCRdb's copy holds only in-frame clones and misses some; the assay was immunoSEQ multiplex PCR. The data show about 61,000 clones, 90% seen once. Source material: PBMCs. The receptors were gathered from a man in his sixties with colorectal cancer. The CDR3 runs from the conserved cysteine through the conserved F or W. D genes are given only for firm matches. Rows may omit the clone size; those that give it use once, few, many or a size class.

>NA|TRBV7-9|NA|TRBJ2-1
CASTDSPGRSYNEQFF
TGTGCCAGCACCGACTCCCCGGGGCGCTCCTACAATGAGCAGTTCTTC
>TRBD2|TRBV2|NA|TRBJ2-1
CASSWRGGPYNEQFF
TGTGCCAGCAGTTGGCGCGGGGGGCCCTACAATGAGCAGTTCTTC
>TRBD1|TRBV19|NA|TRBJ1-5
CASRRDRGGVQPQHF
TGTGCCAGTCGCCGAGACAGGGGAGGGGTTCAGCCCCAGCATTTT
>TRBD1|TRBV19|NA|TRBJ1-1
CASSMRRGQGVLNTEAFF
TGTGCCAGTAGTATGAGGCGGGGACAGGGAGTCTTGAACACTGAAGCTTTCTTT
>NA|TRBV6-4|NA|TRBJ2-3
CASSVRVADTQYF
TGTGCCAGCAGTGTGCGGGTAGCAGATACGCAGTATTTT
>TRBD1|TRBV10-1|NA|TRBJ1-1
CASSESGRGLAFF
TGCGCCAGCAGTGAGTCGGGCAGGGGGTTGGCTTTCTTT
>NA|TRBV10-3|NA|TRBJ2-5
CAITRGGGQETQYF
TGTGCCATCACCCGAGGGGGGGGCCAAGAGACCCAGTACTTC
>TRBD1|TRBV6-5|once|TRBJ2-7
CASSSSDRVAYEQYF
TGTGCCAGCAGTTCCTCGGACAGGGTCGCCTACGAGCAGTACTTC
>TRBD2|TRBV3-1/TRBV3-2|NA|TRBJ2-5
CASTVHPTSSETQYF
TGTGCCAGCACCGTCCACCCGACTAGCAGTGAGACCCAGTACTTC
>NA|TRBV6-2/TRBV6-3|NA|TRBJ1-5
CVSSQWGEQPQHF
TGTGTCAGCAGTCAGTGGGGAGAGCAGCCCCAGCATTTT
>NA|TRBV12-3/TRBV12-4|NA|TRBJ1-2
CASSLSGTYGYTF
TGTGCCAGCAGTTTATCGGGTACCTATGGCTACACCTTC
>NA|TRBV6-2/TRBV6-3|NA|TRBJ1-2
CASSFGWGYTF
TGTGCCAGCAGTTTCGGTTGGGGCTACACCTTC
>NA|TRBV18|NA|TRBJ2-7
CASSPRDEQYF
TGTGCCAGCTCACCACGGGACGAGCAGTACTTC
>NA|TRBV5-1|NA|TRBJ2-3
CASSLDPFSDTQYF
TGCGCCAGCAGCTTGGACCCCTTCTCGGATACGCAGTATTTT
>TRBD2|TRBV15|NA|TRBJ2-3
CATSSGGADTQYF
TGTGCCACCAGTAGCGGGGGGGCAGATACGCAGTATTTT
>TRBD2|TRBV5-6|NA|TRBJ2-3
CASTLGPSGGGTDTQYF
TGTGCCAGCACCTTGGGTCCAAGCGGGGGGGGCACAGATACGCAGTATTTT
>NA|TRBV5-6|NA|TRBJ1-4
CASSSLRATNEKLFF
TGTGCCAGCAGCTCCCTCAGGGCAACTAATGAAAAACTGTTTTTT
>TRBD1|TRBV7-2|NA|TRBJ1-1
CASSLDRGKGTEAFF
TGTGCCAGCAGCTTAGACAGGGGGAAGGGGACTGAAGCTTTCTTT
>NA|TRBV30|once|TRBJ2-5
CAWEAGLRETQYF
TGTGCCTGGGAAGCCGGGCTAAGGGAGACCCAGTACTTC
>NA|TRBV10-3|NA|TRBJ1-3
CAITPGGWAPGNTIYF
TGTGCCATCACCCCCGGGGGGTGGGCCCCAGGAAACACCATATATTTT
>TRBD2|TRBV11-3|NA|TRBJ2-7
CASSLAGGLSSEQYF
TGTGCCAGCAGCTTAGCGGGGGGTTTGAGTTCCGAGCAGTACTTC
>TRBD2|TRBV5-1|NA|TRBJ2-5
CASSSFRLAGGPETQYF
TGCGCCAGCAGCTCGTTTCGACTAGCGGGGGGGCCTGAGACCCAGTACTTC
>TRBD2|TRBV7-3|NA|TRBJ2-5
CASSPTGAGGETQYF
TGTGCCAGCAGCCCAACGGGGGCGGGAGGGGAGACCCAGTACTTC
>NA|TRBV7-8|NA|TRBJ2-3
CASSPALAASTDTQYF
TGTGCCAGCAGCCCGGCCCTCGCGGCCAGCACAGATACGCAGTATTTT
>NA|TRBV27|NA|TRBJ1-2
CASGSLQTDLLF
TGTGCCAGCGGCAGCCTTCAGACGGACCTCCTCTTC
>TRBD2|TRBV7-3|NA|TRBJ2-5
CASSLSGGIQETQYF
TGTGCCAGCAGCCTTAGCGGGGGGATCCAAGAGACCCAGTACTTC
>NA|TRBV9|NA|TRBJ1-1
CASSTRTEAEAFF
TGTGCCAGCAGCACCCGGACAGAGGCTGAAGCTTTCTTT
>TRBD1|TRBV6-5|once|TRBJ1-2
CASSQRRGPYGYTF
TGTGCCAGCAGTCAGCGCAGGGGGCCCTATGGCTACACCTTC
>TRBD1|TRBV18|NA|TRBJ2-2
CASSYGTGGTGELFF
TGTGCCAGCTCATATGGGACAGGGGGCACCGGGGAGCTGTTTTTT
>NA|TRBV11-3|NA|TRBJ1-2
CASSRRAKDGYTF
TGTGCCAGCAGCCGCCGGGCCAAAGATGGCTACACCTTC
>TRBD1|TRBV5-5|NA|TRBJ2-1
CASSGWTGQNEQFF
TGTGCCAGCAGCGGTTGGACAGGGCAGAATGAGCAGTTCTTC
>NA|TRBV29-1|once|TRBJ2-2
CSVEEDIVGELFF
TGCAGCGTTGAAGAGGACATTGTCGGGGAGCTGTTTTTT
>NA|TRBV7-9|NA|TRBJ2-7
CASRPTGPSYEQYF
TGTGCCAGCAGACCAACAGGTCCCTCCTACGAGCAGTACTTC
>NA|TRBV6-6|NA|TRBJ2-3
CASSYAGDTQYF
TGTGCCAGCAGTTACGCTGGTGATACGCAGTATTTT